A single sample gave rise to the 9 T cell receptor beta chains below, sequenced in a study of cytomegalovirus exposure and HLA in healthy donors. Assay used: immunoSEQ multiplex PCR; TCRdb lists only in-frame clones, some missing. This table holds about 57,000 clones, roughly 93% found once. The sequenced sample was PBMCs. All receptors derive from a young woman in good health and CMV-seronegative.

V is TRBV7-8 and J is TRBJ2-7, with 13 bases aligning to TRBD2. The junction had 11 bases not matched to a gene; V was cut back by 4 bases and J by 2 bases. Germline V gene data show CDR1 as SGHVS and CDR2 as FQNEAQ. CDR3 size: 18 residues. The CDR3 reads CASSSTSGRPGVPYEQYV. The CDR3 DNA follows: TGTGCCAGCAGCTCGACTAGCGGGAGGCCCGGGGTCCCCTACGAGCAGTACGTC.

V and J are TRBV7-9 and TRBJ1-1; D possibly corresponds to TRBD1 (5 bases). The ends were cut back, 5 bases at V and 5 bases at J, with 18 bases in the middle. The CDR3 covers 15 residues. Germline V lookup: CDR1 SEHNR, CDR2 FQNEAQ (reference sequence). CDR3 DNA sequence: TGTGCCAGCAGCAGTACCTCGACTAGACAGACTGAAGCTTTCTTT. It specifies CASSSTSTRQTEAFF.

The chain combines TRBV7-8 with TRBJ1-3; 9 bases line up with TRBD1. Looked up from germline, CDR1 is SGHVS and CDR2 is FQNEAQ. The CDR3 has 18 residues. Germline trimming cut 2 bases from V and 4 bases from J; bases unmatched to any gene: 12. In DNA, the CDR3 is TGTGCCAGCAGCTTACCGGCTTCGGGACAGGGCTGGGGAAACACCATATATTTT. It yields the protein CASSLPASGQGWGNTIYF.

CDR3 nucleotide sequence: TGCGCCAGCACGGGAGAGGGAGGGCCACAAGAGACCCAGTACTTC. Translated: CASTGEGGPQETQYF. The chain uses TRBV5-1 and TRBJ2-5; 7 bases line up with TRBD2. This CDR3 comprises 15 residues. Germline V gene sequence: CDR1 SGHRS, CDR2 YFSETQ. V lost 6 bases to trimming and J lost 2 bases; unmatched junction nucleotides: 10.

V gene TRBV6-1 combines with J gene TRBJ2-3; 12 bases are a match to TRBD2. Germline V gives CDR1 MNHNS, CDR2 SASEGT. The CDR3 extends over 16 amino acids. The V and J ends lost 2 bases and 1 base, in that order; junction bases with no gene match: 1. The DNA for the CDR3 is TGTGCCAGCAGTGAAAGACTAGCGGGGGGCACAGATACGCAGTATTTT. Its protein product is CASSERLAGGTDTQYF.

The chain employs TRBV7-2 and TRBJ2-1, with a tentative D call TRBD1 (5 bases). CDR1 SGHTA and CDR2 FQGNSA come from the germline V gene. V was trimmed by 4 bases and J by 8 bases, leaving 12 bases between them. The CDR3 sequence is 13 residues long. This CDR3 reads CASSSYLGDEQFF. The CDR3, as DNA: TGTGCCAGCAGCTCGTATCTAGGGGATGAGCAGTTCTTC.

This clone was observed once. This chain links TRBV13 with TRBJ1-2; the match to TRBD1 covers 11 bases. The CDR3 extends over 15 amino acids. Germline values: CDR1 PRHDT, CDR2 FYEKMQ (reference sequence). Unmatched junction bases numbered 8, after V lost 5 bases and J lost 6 bases. The CDR3 nucleotides are TGTGCCAGCAGCCGCAGGGACAGGGGGTTGCATGGCTACACCTTC. Protein product: CASSRRDRGLHGYTF.

The chain combines TRBV6-4 with TRBJ2-3, with 8 bases fitting TRBD2. Germline loops: CDR1 MRHNA, CDR2 SNTAGT. Germline trimming cut 6 bases from V and 3 bases from J; bases unmatched to any gene: 11. This CDR3 contains 16 residues. DNA of the CDR3: TGTGCCAGCAGCTATTATAGCGGGGTCGGAACAGATACGCAGTATTTT. It specifies CASSYYSGVGTDTQYF.

The chain employs TRBV7-9 and TRBJ1-2; no firm D call. Germline V gene data show CDR1 as SEHNR and CDR2 as FQNEAQ (reference sequence). V lost 1 base to trimming and J lost 7 bases, with 10 bases between them. The CDR3 is 13 residues long. In DNA form, the CDR3 reads TGTGCCAGCAGCTTAGTTCGGGATCGTGGCTACACCTTC. Translated, it gives CASSLVRDRGYTF.